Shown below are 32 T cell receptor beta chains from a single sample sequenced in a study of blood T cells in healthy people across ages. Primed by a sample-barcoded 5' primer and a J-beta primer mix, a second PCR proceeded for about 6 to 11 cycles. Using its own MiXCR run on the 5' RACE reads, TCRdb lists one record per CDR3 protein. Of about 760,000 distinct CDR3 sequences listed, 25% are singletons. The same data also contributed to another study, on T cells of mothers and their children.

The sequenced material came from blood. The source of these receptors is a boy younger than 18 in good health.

The CDR3 DNA follows: TGTGCCAGCAGCGTAGAGGTAGGGGGCTTCGAGCAGTACTTC. It yields the protein CASSVEVGGFEQYF. The J gene is TRBJ2-7, the V gene TRBV9; 7 nucleotides agree with TRBD1. With 0 bases clipped from V and 6 bases from J, the junction kept 6 bases outside the gene matches. The CDR3 is 14 residues long. Germline V lookup: CDR1 SGDLS, CDR2 YYNGEE.

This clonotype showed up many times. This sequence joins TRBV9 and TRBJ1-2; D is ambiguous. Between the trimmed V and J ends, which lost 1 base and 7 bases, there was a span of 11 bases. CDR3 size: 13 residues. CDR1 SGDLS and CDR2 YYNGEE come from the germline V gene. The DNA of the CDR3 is TGTGCCAGCAGCGTAACCGATGGTCTTGGCTACACCTTC. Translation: CASSVTDGLGYTF.

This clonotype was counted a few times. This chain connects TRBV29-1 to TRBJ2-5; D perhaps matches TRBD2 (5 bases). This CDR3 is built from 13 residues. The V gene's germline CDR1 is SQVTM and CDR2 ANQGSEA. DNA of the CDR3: TGCACTGAGGGTGTTTTGGGCCGTGAGACCCAGTACTTC. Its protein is CTEGVLGRETQYF.

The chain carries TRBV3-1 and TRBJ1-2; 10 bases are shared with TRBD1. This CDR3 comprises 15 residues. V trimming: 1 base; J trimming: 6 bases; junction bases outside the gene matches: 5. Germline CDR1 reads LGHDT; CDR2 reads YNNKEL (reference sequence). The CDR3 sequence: CASSQGDRGYHGYTF. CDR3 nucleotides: TGTGCCAGCAGCCAAGGGGACAGGGGCTATCATGGCTACACCTTC.

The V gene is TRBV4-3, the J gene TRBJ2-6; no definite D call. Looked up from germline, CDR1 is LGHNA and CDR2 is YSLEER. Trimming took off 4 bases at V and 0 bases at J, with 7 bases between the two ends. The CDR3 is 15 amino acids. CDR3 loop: CASSLQYSGANVLTF. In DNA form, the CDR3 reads TGCGCCAGCAGCCTACAGTACTCTGGGGCCAACGTCCTGACTTTC.

The CDR3 sequence: CASRNYEQYF. In DNA, the CDR3 is TGTGCCAGTAGGAACTACGAGCAGTACTTC. The rearrangement uses TRBV6-1 and TRBJ2-7; unclear D gene. The CDR3 totals 10 residues. The germline V gene encodes CDR1 MNHNS and CDR2 SASEGT. Trimming cost V 9 bases and J 3 bases, with 6 bases left between them.

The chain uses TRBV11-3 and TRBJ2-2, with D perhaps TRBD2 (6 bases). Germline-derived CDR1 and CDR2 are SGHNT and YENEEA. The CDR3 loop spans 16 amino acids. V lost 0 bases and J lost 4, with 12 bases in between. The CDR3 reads CASSLDHGRGTGELFF. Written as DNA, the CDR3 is TGTGCCAGCAGCTTAGATCACGGGAGAGGCACCGGGGAGCTGTTTTTT.

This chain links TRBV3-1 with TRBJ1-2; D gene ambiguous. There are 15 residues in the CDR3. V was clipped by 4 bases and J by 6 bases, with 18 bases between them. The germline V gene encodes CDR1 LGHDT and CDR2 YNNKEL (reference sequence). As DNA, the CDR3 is TGTGCCAGCAGCCCCGAGGGTTCCCTTGTTGATGGCTACACCTTC. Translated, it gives CASSPEGSLVDGYTF.

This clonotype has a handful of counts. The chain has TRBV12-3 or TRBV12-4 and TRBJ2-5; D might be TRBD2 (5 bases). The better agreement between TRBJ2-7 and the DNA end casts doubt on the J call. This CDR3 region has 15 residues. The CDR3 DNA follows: TGTGCCAGCAGTGCCGAGATAGCGAAGACCTACGAGCAGTACTTC. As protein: CASSAEIAKTYEQYF.

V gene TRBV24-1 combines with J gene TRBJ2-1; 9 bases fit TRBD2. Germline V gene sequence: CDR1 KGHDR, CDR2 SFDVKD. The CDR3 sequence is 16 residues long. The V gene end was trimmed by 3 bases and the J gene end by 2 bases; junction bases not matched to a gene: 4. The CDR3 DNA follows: TGTGCCACCAGTGATGGGGCGGGAGGGACCTACAATGAGCAGTTCTTC. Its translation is CATSDGAGGTYNEQFF.

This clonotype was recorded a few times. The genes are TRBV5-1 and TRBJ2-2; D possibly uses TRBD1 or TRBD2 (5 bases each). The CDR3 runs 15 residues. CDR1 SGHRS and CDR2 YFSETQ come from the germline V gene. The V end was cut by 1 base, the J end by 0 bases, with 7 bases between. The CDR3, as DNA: TGCGCCAGCAGCTTGTGGGACCCGAACACCGGGGAGCTGTTTTTT. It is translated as CASSLWDPNTGELFF.

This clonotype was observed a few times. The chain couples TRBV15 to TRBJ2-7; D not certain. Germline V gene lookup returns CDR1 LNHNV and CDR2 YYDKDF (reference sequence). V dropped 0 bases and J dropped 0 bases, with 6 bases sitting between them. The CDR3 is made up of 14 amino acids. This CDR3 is CATSREGGSYEQYF. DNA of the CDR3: TGTGCCACCAGCAGAGAGGGCGGCTCCTACGAGCAGTACTTC.

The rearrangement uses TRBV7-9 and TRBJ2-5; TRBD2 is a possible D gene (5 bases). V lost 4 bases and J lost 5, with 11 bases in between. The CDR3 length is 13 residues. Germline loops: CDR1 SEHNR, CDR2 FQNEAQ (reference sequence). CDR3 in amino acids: CASSSGLSETQYF. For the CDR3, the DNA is TGTGCCAGCAGCTCCGGACTTTCTGAGACCCAGTACTTC.

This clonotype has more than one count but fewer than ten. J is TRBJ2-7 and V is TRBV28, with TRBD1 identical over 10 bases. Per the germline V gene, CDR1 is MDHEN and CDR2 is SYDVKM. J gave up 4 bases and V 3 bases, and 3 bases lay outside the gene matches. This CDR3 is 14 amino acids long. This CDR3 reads CASSFWGQGYEQYF. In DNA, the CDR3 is TGTGCCAGCAGTTTCTGGGGACAGGGGTACGAGCAGTACTTC.

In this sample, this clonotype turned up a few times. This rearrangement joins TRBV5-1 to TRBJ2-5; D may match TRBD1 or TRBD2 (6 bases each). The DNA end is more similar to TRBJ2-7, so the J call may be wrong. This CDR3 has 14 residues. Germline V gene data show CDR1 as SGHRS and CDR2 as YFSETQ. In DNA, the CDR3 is TGCGCCAGCAGGCCTGTCGACAGGAGGGACGAGCAGTACTTC. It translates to CASRPVDRRDEQYF.

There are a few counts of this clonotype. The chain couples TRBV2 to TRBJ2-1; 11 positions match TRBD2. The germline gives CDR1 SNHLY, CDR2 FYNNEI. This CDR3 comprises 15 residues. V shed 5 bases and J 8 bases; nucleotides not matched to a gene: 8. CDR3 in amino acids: CASSIAGGPFDEQFF. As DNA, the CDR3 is TGTGCCAGCAGTATAGCGGGAGGGCCCTTCGATGAGCAGTTCTTC.

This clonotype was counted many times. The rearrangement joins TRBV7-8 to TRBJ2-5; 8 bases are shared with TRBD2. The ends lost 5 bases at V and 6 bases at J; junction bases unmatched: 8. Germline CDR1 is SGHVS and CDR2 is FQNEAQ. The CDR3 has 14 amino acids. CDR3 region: CASSQSGLVKTQYF. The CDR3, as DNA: TGTGCCAGCAGCCAATCGGGACTAGTGAAGACCCAGTACTTC.

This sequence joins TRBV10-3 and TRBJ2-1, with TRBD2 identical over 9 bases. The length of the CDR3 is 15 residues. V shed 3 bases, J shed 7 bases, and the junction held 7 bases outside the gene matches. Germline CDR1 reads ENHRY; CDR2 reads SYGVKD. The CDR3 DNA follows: TGTGCCATCAGTGAAGGTAGCGGGAGTTGGAATGAGCAGTTCTTC. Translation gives CAISEGSGSWNEQFF.

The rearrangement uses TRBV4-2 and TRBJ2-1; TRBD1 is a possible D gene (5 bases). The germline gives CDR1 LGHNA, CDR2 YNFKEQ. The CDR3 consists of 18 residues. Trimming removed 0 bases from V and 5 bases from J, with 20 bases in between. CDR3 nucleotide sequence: TGTGCCAGCAGCCAAGAACCCCCAGGACACCTAGATAACAATGAGCAGTTCTTC. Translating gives CASSQEPPGHLDNNEQFF.

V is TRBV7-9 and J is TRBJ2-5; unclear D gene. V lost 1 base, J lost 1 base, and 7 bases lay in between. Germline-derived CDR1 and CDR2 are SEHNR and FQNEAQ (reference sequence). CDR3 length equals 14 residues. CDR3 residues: CASSLVEVQETQYF. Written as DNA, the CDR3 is TGTGCCAGCAGCTTAGTGGAAGTCCAAGAGACCCAGTACTTC.

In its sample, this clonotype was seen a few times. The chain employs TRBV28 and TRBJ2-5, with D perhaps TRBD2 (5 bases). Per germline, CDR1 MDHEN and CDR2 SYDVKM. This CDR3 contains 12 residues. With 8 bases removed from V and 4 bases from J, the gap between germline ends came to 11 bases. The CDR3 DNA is TGTGCCAGCTTAGGGCGGGTAGAGACCCAGTACTTC. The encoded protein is CASLGRVETQYF. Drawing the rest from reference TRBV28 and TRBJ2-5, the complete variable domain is DVKVTQSSRYLVKRTGEKVFLECVQDMDHENMFWYRQDPGLGLRLIYFSYDVKMKEKGDIPEGYSVSREKKERFSLILESASTNQTSMYLCASLGRVETQYFGPGTRLLVL.

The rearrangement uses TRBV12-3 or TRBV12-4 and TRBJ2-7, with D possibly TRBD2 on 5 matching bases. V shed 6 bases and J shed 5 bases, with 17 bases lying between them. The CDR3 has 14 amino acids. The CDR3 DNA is TGTGCCAGCAGAACTAGGGCCAGGTTCCACGAGCAGTACTTC. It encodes CASRTRARFHEQYF.

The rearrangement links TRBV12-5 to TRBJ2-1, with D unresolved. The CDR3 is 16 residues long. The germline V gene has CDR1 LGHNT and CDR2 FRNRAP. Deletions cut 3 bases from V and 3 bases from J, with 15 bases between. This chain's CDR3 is CASGFHPPRLYNEQFF. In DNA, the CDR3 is TGTGCTAGTGGTTTCCACCCGCCCCGGCTCTACAATGAGCAGTTCTTC.

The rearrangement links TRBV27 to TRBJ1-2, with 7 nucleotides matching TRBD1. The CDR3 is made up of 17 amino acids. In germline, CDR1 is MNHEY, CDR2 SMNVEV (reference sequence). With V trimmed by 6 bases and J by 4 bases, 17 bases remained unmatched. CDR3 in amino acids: CASSSQVGTDLFYGYTF. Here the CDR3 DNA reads TGTGCCAGCAGCTCACAGGTCGGGACAGATTTATTCTATGGCTACACCTTC.

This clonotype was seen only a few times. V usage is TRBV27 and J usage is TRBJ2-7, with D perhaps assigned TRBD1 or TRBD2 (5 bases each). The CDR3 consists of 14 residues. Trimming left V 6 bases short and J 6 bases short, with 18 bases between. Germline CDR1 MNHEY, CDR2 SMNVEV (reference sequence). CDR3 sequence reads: CASSQYGAMVEQYF. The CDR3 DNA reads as TGTGCCAGCAGCCAGTACGGGGCAATGGTCGAGCAGTACTTC.

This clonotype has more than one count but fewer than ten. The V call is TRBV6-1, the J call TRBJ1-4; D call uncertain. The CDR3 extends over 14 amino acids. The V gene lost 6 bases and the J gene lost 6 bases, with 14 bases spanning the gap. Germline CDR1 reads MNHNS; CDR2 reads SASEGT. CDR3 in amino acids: CASRGNALDEKLFF. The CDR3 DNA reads TGTGCCAGCAGAGGGAACGCTCTGGATGAAAAACTGTTTTTT.

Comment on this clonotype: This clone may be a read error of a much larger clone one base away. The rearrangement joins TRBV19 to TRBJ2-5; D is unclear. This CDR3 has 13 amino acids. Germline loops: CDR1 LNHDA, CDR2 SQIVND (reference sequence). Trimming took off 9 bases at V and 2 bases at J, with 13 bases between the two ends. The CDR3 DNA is TGTGCCAGCCCCCAGGCGGATCAAGAGACCCAGTACTTC. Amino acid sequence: CASPQADQETQYF.

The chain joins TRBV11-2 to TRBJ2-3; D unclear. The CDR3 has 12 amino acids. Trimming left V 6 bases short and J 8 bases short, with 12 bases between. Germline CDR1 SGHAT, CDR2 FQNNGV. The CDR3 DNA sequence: TGTGCCAGCAGTGATGTGGACGTTACGCAGTATTTT. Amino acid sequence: CASSDVDVTQYF.

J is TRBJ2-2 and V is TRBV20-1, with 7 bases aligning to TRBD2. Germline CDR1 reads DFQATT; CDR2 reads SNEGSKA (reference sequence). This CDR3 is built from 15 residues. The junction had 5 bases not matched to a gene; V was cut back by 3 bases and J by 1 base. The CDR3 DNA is TGCAGTGCTAGTGCTAGCGGAAAGAACACCGGGGAGCTGTTTTTT. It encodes CSASASGKNTGELFF.

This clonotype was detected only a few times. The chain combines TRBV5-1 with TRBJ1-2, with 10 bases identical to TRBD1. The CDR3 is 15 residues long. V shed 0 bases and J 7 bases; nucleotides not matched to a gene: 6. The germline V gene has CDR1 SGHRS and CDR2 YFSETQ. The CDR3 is CASSLEGQGPGGYTF. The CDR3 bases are TGCGCCAGCAGCTTGGAGGGACAGGGGCCTGGTGGCTACACCTTC. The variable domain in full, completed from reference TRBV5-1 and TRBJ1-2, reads KAGVTQTPRYLIKTRGQQVTLSCSPISGHRSVSWYQQTPGQGLQFLFEYFSETQRNKGNFPGRFSGRQFSNSRSEMNVSTLELGDSALYLCASSLEGQGPGGYTFGSGTRLTVV.

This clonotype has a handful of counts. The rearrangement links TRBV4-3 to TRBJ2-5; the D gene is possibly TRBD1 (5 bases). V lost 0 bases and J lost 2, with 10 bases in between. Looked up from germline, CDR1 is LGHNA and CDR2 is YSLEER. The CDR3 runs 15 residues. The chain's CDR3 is CASSQDLTAQETQYF. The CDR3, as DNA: TGCGCCAGCAGCCAAGATTTGACAGCACAAGAGACCCAGTACTTC.

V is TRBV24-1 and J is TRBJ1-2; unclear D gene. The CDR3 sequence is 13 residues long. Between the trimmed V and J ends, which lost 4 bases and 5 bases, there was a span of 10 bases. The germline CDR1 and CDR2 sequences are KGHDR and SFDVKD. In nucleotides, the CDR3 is TGTGCCACCAGTGAAGTCGTTGATTATGGCTACACCTTC. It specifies CATSEVVDYGYTF.